This is a list of T cell receptor beta chains from one sample in a study of T cell responses to AZD1222 COVID-19 vaccine. This table comes from immunoSEQ multiplex PCR, and its TCRdb copy is limited to in-frame clones, with some not included. The profile covers under 140,000 clones, with roughly 92% appearing a single time and almost 2.5% taken by the ten largest. This sample comprised peripheral blood, obtained 28 days after the second AZD1222 dose. All receptors derive from an adult who received the AZD1222 COVID-19 vaccine. Both conserved end residues are part of each CDR3. The D gene is left open where the match is weak. Clone sizes are given selectively: once, few, many, or a class where the clone is expanded.

V	D	J	size	CDR3	DNA
TRBV5-1	TRBD1	TRBJ2-3	NA	CASSLGTADTDTQYF	TGCGCCAGCAGCTTAGGGACAGCTGACACAGATACGCAGTATTTT
TRBV29-1	NA	TRBJ2-5	NA	CSVGLMGETQYF	TGCAGCGTTGGTTTAATGGGAGAGACCCAGTACTTC
TRBV3-1/TRBV3-2	NA	TRBJ2-7	NA	CASSQVSEQYF	TGTGCCAGCAGCCAAGTAAGCGAGCAGTACTTC
TRBV5-8	NA	TRBJ1-4	NA	CASSLLVEKLFF	TGTGCCAGCAGCTTGCTGGTTGAAAAACTGTTTTTT
TRBV6-2/TRBV6-3	NA	TRBJ1-2	NA	CASSGRAWGRYGYTF	TGTGCCAGCAGCGGAAGGGCATGGGGTCGGTATGGCTACACCTTC
TRBV7-2	NA	TRBJ1-2	NA	CASSLKTAGTYGYTF	TGTGCCAGCAGCTTAAAAACTGCGGGGACCTATGGCTACACCTTC
TRBV3-1/TRBV3-2	NA	TRBJ1-6	NA	CASSQGGRWDSPLHF	TGTGCCAGCAGCCAAGGGGGACGATGGGATTCACCCCTCCACTTT
TRBV29-1	TRBD1	TRBJ1-2	NA	CSVEGLEGARNYGYTF	TGCAGCGTTGAAGGGTTGGAGGGGGCGCGGAACTATGGCTACACCTTC
TRBV21-1	NA	TRBJ1-6	once	CASTPDGPYNSPLHF	TGTGCCAGCACCCCGGACGGTCCCTATAATTCACCCCTCCACTTT
TRBV9	TRBD2	TRBJ2-7	NA	CASSPRGRGGPSYEQYF	TGTGCCAGCAGTCCCCGCGGGCGGGGGGGCCCTTCCTACGAGCAGTACTTC
TRBV19	NA	TRBJ2-7	NA	CASSIRSGEQYF	TGTGCCAGTAGTATCAGGAGCGGCGAGCAGTACTTC
TRBV19	NA	TRBJ1-6	NA	CASSIDQGSSSYNSPLHF	TGTGCCAGTAGTATTGATCAGGGTTCGAGCTCCTATAATTCACCCCTCCACTTT
TRBV18	NA	TRBJ2-5	once	CASSPRESQYF	TGTGCCAGCTCACCACGGGAATCCCAGTACTTC
TRBV28	TRBD1	TRBJ1-4	NA	CASSFRGQGSNEKLFF	TGTGCCAGCAGTTTCAGGGGGCAGGGGTCTAATGAAAAACTGTTTTTT
TRBV9	NA	TRBJ2-1	NA	CASSTQLNSRVNEQFF	TGTGCCAGCAGCACCCAGTTGAACTCGAGGGTAAATGAGCAGTTCTTC
TRBV2	NA	TRBJ1-2	NA	CASSLGTKNYGYTF	TGTGCCAGCAGTCTTGGGACAAAGAACTATGGCTACACCTTC
TRBV7-9	TRBD1	TRBJ1-5	NA	CASSLATGGGNQPQHF	TGTGCCAGCAGCTTAGCGACAGGGGGCGGCAATCAGCCCCAGCATTTT
TRBV18	NA	TRBJ2-1	NA	CASSFTAENEQFF	TGTGCCAGCTCATTTACAGCGGAAAATGAGCAGTTCTTC
TRBV24-1	NA	TRBJ2-1	NA	CATSDRRDWDNEQFF	TGTGCCACCAGTGACCGCCGGGACTGGGACAATGAGCAGTTCTTC
TRBV7-2	TRBD2	TRBJ2-3	NA	CASSLSGGVDTQYF	TGTGCCAGCAGCTTATCCGGGGGGGTGGATACGCAGTATTTT
TRBV7-2	TRBD2	TRBJ2-3	NA	CASSSYGGAVDTQYF	TGTGCCAGCAGCTCCTACGGGGGGGCCGTGGATACGCAGTATTTT
TRBV9	NA	TRBJ1-5	NA	CASSAGVSEQPQHF	TGTGCCAGCAGCGCAGGGGTTTCCGAACAGCCCCAGCATTTT
TRBV24-1	TRBD1	TRBJ2-2	NA	CATSDPTGDSGELFF	TGTGCCACCAGTGATCCCACAGGGGACAGCGGGGAGCTGTTTTTT
TRBV12-5	NA	TRBJ1-4	NA	CASGFQSGNEKLFF	TGTGCTAGTGGTTTTCAGTCAGGTAATGAAAAACTGTTTTTT
TRBV4-3	NA	TRBJ2-2	NA	CASSQAVLLASTGELFF	TGCGCCAGCAGCCAAGCCGTATTACTAGCAAGCACCGGGGAGCTGTTTTTT
TRBV9	NA	TRBJ2-7	NA	CASSVMGNSYEQYF	TGTGCCAGCAGCGTAATGGGCAACTCCTACGAGCAGTACTTC
TRBV12-3/TRBV12-4	NA	TRBJ2-2	NA	CASSLLGGELFF	TGTGCCAGCAGTCTCCTGGGCGGGGAGCTGTTTTTT
TRBV5-8	NA	TRBJ2-2	NA	CASNRATGELFF	TGTGCCAGTAACAGGGCCACCGGGGAGCTGTTTTTT
TRBV4-2	NA	TRBJ2-5	few	CASSQTEIQETQYF	TGTGCCAGCAGCCAGACAGAGATCCAAGAGACCCAGTACTTC
TRBV19	TRBD1	TRBJ1-5	NA	CASSSGQVYGNQPQHF	TGTGCCAGTAGTAGCGGACAGGTTTACGGCAATCAGCCCCAGCATTTT
TRBV13	TRBD2	TRBJ2-3	NA	CASSFPSGGMNTQYF	TGTGCCAGCAGCTTTCCTAGCGGGGGGATGAATACGCAGTATTTT
TRBV5-4	NA	TRBJ1-1	NA	CASSLARAGATNEAFF	TGTGCCAGCAGCTTGGCCCGGGCAGGGGCCACGAATGAAGCTTTCTTT
TRBV10-1	TRBD2	TRBJ2-2	NA	CASRPYVSGGVNTGELFF	TGCGCCAGCAGGCCCTATGTTAGCGGGGGGGTGAACACCGGGGAGCTGTTTTTT
TRBV4-3	TRBD1	TRBJ2-5	NA	CASSQDLPGQAKETQYF	TGCGCCAGCAGCCAAGATCTACCGGGACAGGCGAAAGAGACCCAGTACTTC
TRBV27	TRBD1	TRBJ2-2	NA	CASSPGQAGELFF	TGTGCCAGCAGTCCAGGACAGGCCGGGGAGCTGTTTTTT
TRBV7-9	NA	TRBJ2-3	NA	CASSAIYRGTDTQYF	TGTGCCAGCAGCGCCATTTACAGGGGCACAGATACGCAGTATTTT
TRBV3-1/TRBV3-2	TRBD1	TRBJ2-5	NA	CASSPRDRQETQYF	TGTGCCAGCAGCCCCAGGGACAGACAAGAGACCCAGTACTTC
TRBV9	NA	TRBJ2-5	NA	CASSAGSPEETQYF	TGTGCCAGCAGCGCAGGGAGCCCAGAAGAGACCCAGTACTTC
TRBV7-9	TRBD1	TRBJ2-3	NA	CASSLVLTGWDTQYF	TGTGCCAGCAGCTTAGTTTTGACAGGGTGGGATACGCAGTATTTT
TRBV18	NA	TRBJ1-5	NA	CASSPNTQTISNQPQHF	TGTGCCAGCTCACCGAACACCCAAACTATTAGCAATCAGCCCCAGCATTTT
TRBV11-2	NA	TRBJ1-4	NA	CASRSYGGLNEKLFF	TGTGCCAGCAGATCGTACGGTGGCCTCAATGAAAAACTGTTTTTT
TRBV3-1/TRBV3-2	NA	TRBJ1-1	NA	CASSRRNTEAFF	TGTGCCAGCAGCCGCAGAAACACTGAAGCTTTCTTT
TRBV7-2	NA	TRBJ1-6	NA	CASSLIKGTNSPLHF	TGTGCCAGCAGCTTAATTAAGGGGACGAATTCACCCCTCCACTTT
TRBV24-1	NA	TRBJ2-7	NA	CATSDFGYEQYF	TGTGCCACCAGTGATTTTGGATACGAGCAGTACTTC
TRBV18	NA	TRBJ1-1	NA	CASDRENTEAFF	TGTGCCAGCGACCGGGAAAACACTGAAGCTTTCTTT
TRBV7-2	TRBD1	TRBJ1-2	NA	CASSFRRDSYRGYTF	TGTGCCAGCAGCTTCCGTCGGGACAGTTATCGGGGCTACACCTTC
TRBV28	NA	TRBJ1-5	NA	CASRLAGIVGQPQHF	TGTGCCAGCAGACTTGCAGGGATAGTAGGTCAGCCCCAGCATTTT